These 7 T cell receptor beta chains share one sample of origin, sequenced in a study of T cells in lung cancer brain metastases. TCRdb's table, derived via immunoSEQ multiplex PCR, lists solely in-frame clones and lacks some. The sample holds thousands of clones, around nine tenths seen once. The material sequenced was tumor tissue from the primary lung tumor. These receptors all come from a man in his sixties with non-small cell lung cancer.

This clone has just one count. The CDR3: CASSPRAASNEKLFF. CDR3 in DNA: TGTGCCAGCAGCCCCCGAGCCGCCTCTAATGAAAAACTGTTTTTT. V and J are TRBV5-4 and TRBJ1-4; D ambiguous. This CDR3 spans 15 amino acids. Germline V lookup: CDR1 SGHNT, CDR2 YYREEE (reference sequence). V was shortened by 4 bases and J by 3 bases, with 13 bases between the two germline ends.

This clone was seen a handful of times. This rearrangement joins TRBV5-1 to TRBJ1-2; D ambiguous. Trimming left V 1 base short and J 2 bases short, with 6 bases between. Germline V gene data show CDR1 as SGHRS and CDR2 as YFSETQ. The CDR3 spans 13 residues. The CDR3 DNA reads TGCGCCAGCAGCTTGCCCCCGAACTATGGCTACACCTTC. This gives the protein CASSLPPNYGYTF.

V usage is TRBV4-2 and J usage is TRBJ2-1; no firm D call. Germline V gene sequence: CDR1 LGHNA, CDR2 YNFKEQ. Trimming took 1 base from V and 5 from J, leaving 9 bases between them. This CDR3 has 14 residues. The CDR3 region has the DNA TGTGCCAGCAGCCAAGGCAGGTCGGACAATGAGCAGTTCTTC. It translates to CASSQGRSDNEQFF.

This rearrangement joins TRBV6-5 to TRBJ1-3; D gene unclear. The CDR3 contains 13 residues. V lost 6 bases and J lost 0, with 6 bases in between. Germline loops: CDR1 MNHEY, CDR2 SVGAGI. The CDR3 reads CASSRDSGNTIYF. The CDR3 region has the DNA TGTGCCAGCAGCCGAGACTCTGGAAACACCATATATTTT.

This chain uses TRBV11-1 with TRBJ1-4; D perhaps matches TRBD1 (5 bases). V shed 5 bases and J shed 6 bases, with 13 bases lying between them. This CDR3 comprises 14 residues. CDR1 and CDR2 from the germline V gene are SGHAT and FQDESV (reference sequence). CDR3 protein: CASSAYMGDEKLFF. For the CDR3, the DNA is TGTGCCAGCAGCGCCTACATGGGGGATGAAAAACTGTTTTTT.

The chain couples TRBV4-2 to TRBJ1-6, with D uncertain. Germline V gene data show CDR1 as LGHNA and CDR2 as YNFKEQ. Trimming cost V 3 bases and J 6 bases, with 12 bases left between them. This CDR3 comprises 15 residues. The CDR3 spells CASSQETRVNSPLHF. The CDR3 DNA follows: TGTGCCAGCAGCCAGGAGACCCGAGTTAATTCACCCCTCCACTTT.

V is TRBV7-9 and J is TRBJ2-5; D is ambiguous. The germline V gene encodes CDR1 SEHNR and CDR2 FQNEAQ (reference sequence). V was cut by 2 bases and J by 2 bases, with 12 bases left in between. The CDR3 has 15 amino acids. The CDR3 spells CASSLRPSTQETQYF. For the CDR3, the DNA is TGTGCCAGCAGCTTAAGGCCATCAACTCAAGAGACCCAGTACTTC. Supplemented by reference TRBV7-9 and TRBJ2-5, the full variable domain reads DTGVSQNPRHKITKRGQNVTFRCDPISEHNRLYWYRQTLGQGPEFLTYFQNEAQLEKSRLLSDRFSAERPKGSFSTLEIQRTEQGDSAMYLCASSLRPSTQETQYFGPGTRLLVL.